The 4 T cell receptor beta chains below all came from one sample that was sequenced in a study. TCRdb independently ran MiXCR on the 5' RACE reads; one entry per CDR3 protein. Altogether approximately 41,000 distinct CDR3 sequences are present, 25% to 35% being singletons, with the ten largest covering roughly 3.5%. The specimen was memory CD4+ T cells sorted from a lymph node. Subset indicated: memory CD4+ T cells, CD4+CD45RO+CD25-. These receptors all stem from a female donor with breast cancer.

This clonotype showed up just a few times. The chain combines TRBV5-1 with TRBJ2-2, with D perhaps TRBD2 (5 bases). This CDR3 comprises 12 residues. V shed 5 bases and J shed 5 bases, with 7 bases lying between them. Germline CDR1 reads SGHRS; CDR2 reads YFSETQ. The CDR3 sequence: CASRSGTGELFF. The CDR3 nucleotides are TGCGCCAGCAGGTCGGGGACCGGGGAGCTGTTTTTT.

The rearrangement links TRBV12-3 or TRBV12-4 to TRBJ2-5; tentatively, D is TRBD1 or TRBD2 (5 bases each). Trimming cost V 3 bases and J 4 bases, with 9 bases left between them. The CDR3 length is 13 residues. The CDR3: CASSFRDGETQYF. Written as DNA, the CDR3 is TGTGCCAGCAGTTTCCGGGACGGAGAGACCCAGTACTTC.

In this sample, this clonotype turned up once. The rearrangement joins TRBV28 to TRBJ2-1; 8 bases agree with TRBD2. The CDR3 has 18 amino acids. V was clipped by 2 bases and J by 0 bases; unmatched bases: 9. Germline V gene data show CDR1 as MDHEN and CDR2 as SYDVKM. The CDR3 DNA is TGTGCCAGCAGTTTAGGCGGGAGGCCCAGGAGCTCCTACAATGAGCAGTTCTTC. It is translated as CASSLGGRPRSSYNEQFF.

The chain uses TRBV28 and TRBJ2-6; tentative D call: TRBD2 (6 bases). The CDR3 runs 17 residues. The V gene lost 7 bases and the J gene lost 0 bases, with 16 bases spanning the gap. The germline gives CDR1 MDHEN, CDR2 SYDVKM. The CDR3 spells CASTFPGTRSGANVLTF. DNA for the CDR3: TGTGCCAGCACCTTTCCCGGGACTCGCTCTGGGGCCAACGTCCTGACTTTC.